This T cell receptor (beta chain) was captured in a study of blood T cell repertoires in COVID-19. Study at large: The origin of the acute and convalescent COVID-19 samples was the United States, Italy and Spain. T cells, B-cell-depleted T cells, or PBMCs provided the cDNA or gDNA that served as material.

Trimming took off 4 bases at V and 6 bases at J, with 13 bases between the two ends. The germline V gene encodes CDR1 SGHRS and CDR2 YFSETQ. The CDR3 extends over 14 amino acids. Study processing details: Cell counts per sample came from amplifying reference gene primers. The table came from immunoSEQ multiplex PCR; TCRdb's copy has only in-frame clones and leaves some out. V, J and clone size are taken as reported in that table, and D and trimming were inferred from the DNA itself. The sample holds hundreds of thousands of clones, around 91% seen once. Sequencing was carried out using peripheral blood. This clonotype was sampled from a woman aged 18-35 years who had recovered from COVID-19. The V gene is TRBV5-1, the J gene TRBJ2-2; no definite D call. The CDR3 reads CASSVRRGAGELFF. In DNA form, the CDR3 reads TGCGCCAGCAGCGTGAGACGCGGTGCCGGGGAGCTGTTTTTT. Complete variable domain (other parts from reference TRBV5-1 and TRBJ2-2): KAGVTQTPRYLIKTRGQQVTLSCSPISGHRSVSWYQQTPGQGLQFLFEYFSETQRNKGNFPGRFSGRQFSNSRSEMNVSTLELGDSALYLCASSVRRGAGELFFGEGSRLTVL.